Described below is a single T cell receptor (beta chain) sequence and its context. This sample was included in a study of control samples from healthy donors and cancer patients. Clones were sequenced by immunoSEQ multiplex PCR, and TCRdb holds only the in-frame ones, with some missing. The top ten clones hold about 2.1% of a sample with over 150,000 clones, approximately 92% of them seen once. The material sequenced was blood. The clonotype originates from a woman aged 40 to 55 in good health.

The DNA for the CDR3 is TGTGCCAGCAGTTTACGAGGATGGGGCACTGAAGCTTTCTTT. Its protein product is CASSLRGWGTEAFF. The rearrangement links TRBV6-5 to TRBJ1-1; no reliable D call. Germline lookup yields CDR1 MNHEY and CDR2 SVGAGI. The CDR3 is 14 residues long. Trimming took 4 bases from V and 4 from J, leaving 13 bases between them.